Below are 15 T cell receptor beta chains sequenced from a single sample in a study of blood T cell repertoires in COVID-19. The protocol was immunoSEQ multiplex PCR, while the TCRdb copy is restricted to in-frame clones and leaves out a portion. The data hold 90,000 or so clones, with 70% to 90% observed a single time. The sample was peripheral blood. These receptors were taken from a woman aged 55-70 years with COVID-19, enrolled during active disease.

This rearrangement joins TRBV30 to TRBJ1-5, with D tentatively TRBD1 (6 bases). Germline assignment: CDR1 GTSNPN and CDR2 SVGIG (reference sequence). Trimming removed 3 bases at V and 1 base at J, with 16 bases between. CDR3 size: 16 residues. CDR3 region: CAWSANRVPSNQPQHF. In DNA, the CDR3 is TGTGCCTGGAGCGCCAACAGGGTCCCAAGCAATCAGCCCCAGCATTTT.

The chain uses TRBV28 and TRBJ2-7; 8 bases are a match to TRBD2. V was pared by 6 bases and J by 0 bases, with 7 bases of the junction left unmatched. The CDR3 has 15 residues. Germline V gives CDR1 MDHEN, CDR2 SYDVKM. CDR3 in amino acids: CASSRGGSNSYEQYF. Here the CDR3 DNA reads TGTGCCAGCAGCCGCGGGGGGTCCAACTCCTACGAGCAGTACTTC.

The chain recombines TRBV7-2 with TRBJ1-3; D call uncertain. The V end was cut by 1 base, the J end by 1 base, with 5 bases between. Germline V gives CDR1 SGHTA, CDR2 FQGNSA. The CDR3 loop spans 14 amino acids. CDR3 DNA sequence: TGTGCCAGCAGCTTAGTCGGTTCTGGAAACACCATATATTTT. Its translation is CASSLVGSGNTIYF.

This clone appeared many times. The chain employs TRBV12-3 or TRBV12-4 and TRBJ1-2, with D possibly being TRBD1 (5 bases). The CDR3 sequence is 13 residues long. With 4 bases removed from V and 4 bases from J, the gap between germline ends came to 10 bases. CDR3 nucleotide sequence: TGTGCCAGCAGTTGGAGACAGCCCTATGGCTACACCTTC. Amino acids: CASSWRQPYGYTF.

The CDR3 DNA reads TGTGCCAGCAGCTTGGACAGGGGGCATGGCTACACCTTC. Protein: CASSLDRGHGYTF. The chain uses TRBV5-5 and TRBJ1-2; 9 bases align to TRBD1. This CDR3 contains 13 residues. The germline V gene encodes CDR1 SGHKS and CDR2 YYEKEE (reference sequence). The V and J ends lost 0 bases and 6 bases, in that order; junction bases with no gene match: 0. Filled out from reference TRBV5-5 and TRBJ1-2, the complete variable domain reads DAGVTQSPTHLIKTRGQQVTLRCSPISGHKSVSWYQQVLGQGPQFIFQYYEKEERGRGNFPDRFSARQFPNYSSELNVNALLLGDSALYLCASSLDRGHGYTFGSGTRLTVV.

The chain couples TRBV6-5 to TRBJ2-7, with 13 bases aligning to TRBD2. This CDR3 spans 16 amino acids. The germline V gene encodes CDR1 MNHEY and CDR2 SVGAGI. Trimming removed 4 bases from V and 4 bases from J; junction bases left unmatched: 7. The CDR3 DNA reads TGTGCCAGCAGTTCATGGACTAGCGGGGGAGGGTACGAGCAGTACTTC. It codes for CASSSWTSGGGYEQYF.

This chain joins TRBV2 and TRBJ2-2; 10 positions agree with TRBD1. The CDR3 has 15 amino acids. The V gene end was trimmed by 6 bases and the J gene end by 4 bases; junction bases not matched to a gene: 5. The germline V gene encodes CDR1 SNHLY and CDR2 FYNNEI. In DNA, the CDR3 is TGTGCCAGCAGAAGACAGGGGGCGGGCACCGGGGAGCTGTTTTTT. Residues: CASRRQGAGTGELFF.

This chain joins TRBV27 and TRBJ2-1; 8 bases match TRBD2. Germline V gene lookup returns CDR1 MNHEY and CDR2 SMNVEV (reference sequence). The J segment lost 3 bases and the V segment lost 11 bases, leaving 9 bases of the junction unmatched. This CDR3 spans 14 amino acids. CDR3: CASCSGVIYNEQFF. CDR3 bases: TGTGCCTCCTGTAGCGGGGTCATCTACAATGAGCAGTTCTTC.

This clone showed up just once. J is TRBJ1-6 and V is TRBV10-2; no reliable D call. Germline V gives CDR1 WSHSY, CDR2 SAAADI. CDR3 length: 18 amino acids. Trimming took off 6 bases at V and 1 base at J, with 19 bases between the two ends. The CDR3 coding sequence is TGCGCCAGCAGAGACACTTTGGTCCTGCGATCCTATAATTCACCCCTCCACTTT. This codes for CASRDTLVLRSYNSPLHF.

This clone was counted a few times. This chain joins TRBV4-1 and TRBJ1-2, with 8 bases identical to TRBD1. This CDR3 comprises 17 residues. Germline trimming cut 0 bases from V and 4 bases from J; bases unmatched to any gene: 10. Germline values: CDR1 MGHRA, CDR2 YSYEKL. CDR3 residues: CASSQEGQGKFSYGYTF. The DNA for the CDR3 is TGCGCCAGCAGCCAAGAAGGACAGGGAAAATTTTCCTATGGCTACACCTTC.

The chain combines TRBV2 with TRBJ2-3; D gene uncertain. Deletions cut 3 bases from V and 8 bases from J, with 6 bases between. Germline V gives CDR1 SNHLY, CDR2 FYNNEI. There are 11 residues in the CDR3. CDR3 sequence (DNA): TGTGCCAGCAGTGATAGATCTACGCAGTATTTT. Protein sequence: CASSDRSTQYF. Using reference TRBV2 and TRBJ2-3 for the parts outside the CDR3, the full variable domain is EPEVTQTPSHQVTQMGQEVILRCVPISNHLYFYWYRQILGQKVEFLVSFYNNEISEKSEIFDDQFSVERPDGSNFTLKIRSTKLEDSAMYFCASSDRSTQYFGPGTRLTVL.

V is TRBV9 and J is TRBJ1-4; D is possibly TRBD1 (6 bases). Germline CDR1 and CDR2: SGDLS and YYNGEE. The CDR3 loop spans 17 amino acids. The germline V and J ends were trimmed by 3 bases and 1 base, with 16 bases remaining between them. CDR3 sequence (DNA): TGTGCCAGCAGCGCCCGAGGGGGGGGAGAAACTAATGAAAAACTGTTTTTT. Translating gives CASSARGGGETNEKLFF.

The gene calls are TRBV27 and TRBJ1-5; 7 bases agree with TRBD1. The V segment lost 3 bases and the J segment 5 bases; nucleotides outside the gene matches: 7. The V gene's germline CDR1 is MNHEY and CDR2 SMNVEV (reference sequence). CDR3 size: 15 residues. The CDR3 sequence is CASSLDRDRYQPQHF. CDR3 nucleotides: TGTGCCAGCAGTTTGGACCGGGACAGATATCAGCCCCAGCATTTT.

The DNA for the CDR3 is TGTGCCAGCAGCTTAGGGGGAAGCGGGCAGATCACAGATACGCAGTATTTT. This gives the protein CASSLGGSGQITDTQYF. J is TRBJ2-3 and V is TRBV7-2; weak D call: TRBD2 (6 bases). This CDR3 has 17 residues. Looked up from germline, CDR1 is SGHTA and CDR2 is FQGNSA. V was cut by 1 base and J by 2 bases, with 16 bases left in between.

The chain employs TRBV30 and TRBJ2-1; tentative D call: TRBD2 (6 bases). This CDR3 is built from 15 residues. Germline lookup yields CDR1 GTSNPN and CDR2 SVGIG (reference sequence). The V and J ends lost 2 bases and 7 bases respectively, with 18 bases between them. CDR3 region: CAWSTLLGGSNEQFF. In DNA, the CDR3 is TGTGCCTGGAGTACCCTACTAGGAGGGTCGAATGAGCAGTTCTTC.